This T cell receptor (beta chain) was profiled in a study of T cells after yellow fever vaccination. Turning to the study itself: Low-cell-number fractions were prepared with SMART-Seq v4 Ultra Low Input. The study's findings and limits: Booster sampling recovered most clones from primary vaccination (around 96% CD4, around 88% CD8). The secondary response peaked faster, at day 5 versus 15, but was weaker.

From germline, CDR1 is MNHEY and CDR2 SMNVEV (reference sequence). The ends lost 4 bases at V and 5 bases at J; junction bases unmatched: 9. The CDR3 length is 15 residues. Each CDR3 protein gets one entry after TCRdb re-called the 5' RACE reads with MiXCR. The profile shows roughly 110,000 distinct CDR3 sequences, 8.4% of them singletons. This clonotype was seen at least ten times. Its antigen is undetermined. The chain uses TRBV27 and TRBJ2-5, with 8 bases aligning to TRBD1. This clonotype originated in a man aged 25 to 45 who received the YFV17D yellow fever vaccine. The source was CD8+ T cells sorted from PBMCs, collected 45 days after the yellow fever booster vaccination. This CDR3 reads CASSYGQGAEETQYF. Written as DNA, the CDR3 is TGTGCCAGCAGTTACGGTCAGGGGGCTGAGGAGACCCAGTACTTC.